The 2 T cell receptor beta chains below come from one sample, sequenced in a study of T cells in Graves' hyperthyroidism and ophthalmopathy. RNA transcripts served as the template for amplifying TCR beta CDR3 regions. A set of HTBI primers served as the primers for a first-round RT-PCR of the TCR CDR3. Each CDR3 protein gets one entry after TCRdb re-called the multiplex PCR reads with MiXCR. The data show hundreds of thousands of distinct CDR3 sequences, 14% seen once. Sequences were obtained from blood. All receptors derive from a woman aged 18-35 years with Graves' hyperthyroidism.

The table lists this clonotype with a few counts. The CDR3 region has the DNA TGTGCCAGCACCCGCGGGACTAGCGGGATCTACAATGAGCAGTTCTTC. As protein: CASTRGTSGIYNEQFF. This rearrangement joins TRBV6-1 to TRBJ2-1, with 13 nucleotides matching TRBD2. Looked up from germline, CDR1 is MNHNS and CDR2 is SASEGT. After removal of 7 bases from V and 3 bases from J, the junction contained 6 bases not matched to a gene. The CDR3 runs to 16 residues.

This clonotype was observed at least ten times. The chain employs TRBV12-5 and TRBJ2-1; D is unclear. The germline V and J ends were trimmed by 7 bases and 7 bases, with 11 bases remaining between them. CDR3 length: 12 amino acids. The V gene's germline CDR1 is LGHNT and CDR2 FRNRAP. CDR3: CASALLLNEQFF. In nucleotides, the CDR3 is TGTGCTAGTGCTTTACTACTAAATGAGCAGTTCTTC.